This record looks at one TCR beta chain sequence and its context. The antigen remains unidentified. Assay: immunoSEQ multiplex PCR; the TCRdb copy retains only in-frame clones and omits some. The sample has 14,000 to 15,000 clones, approximately 70% seen once. V lost 0 bases and J lost 3; bases outside the gene matches: 17. CDR3 length: 20 amino acids. Ipilimumab CTLA-4 blockade and focal radiation were given to patients with chemo-refractory metastatic non-small-cell lung cancer. The sample belongs to a study of radiotherapy plus CTLA-4 blockade in lung cancer. Study findings and constraints: Radiotherapy plus ipilimumab was followed by expansion in blood of tumor-derived TCR clones.

The receptor's source is a human donor with non-small cell lung cancer whose response to radiotherapy plus ipilimumab could not be evaluated. This chain uses TRBV23-1 with TRBJ1-5, with 7 bases that match TRBD1. TRBV23-1 is marked as an open reading frame, function uncertain. This sample comprised peripheral blood, obtained from a patient treated with radiotherapy plus ipilimumab. CDR3: CASSQSGDRERGEINQPQHF. For the CDR3, the DNA is TGCGCCAGCAGTCAATCTGGAGACAGGGAGAGGGGTGAGATCAATCAGCCCCAGCATTTT.